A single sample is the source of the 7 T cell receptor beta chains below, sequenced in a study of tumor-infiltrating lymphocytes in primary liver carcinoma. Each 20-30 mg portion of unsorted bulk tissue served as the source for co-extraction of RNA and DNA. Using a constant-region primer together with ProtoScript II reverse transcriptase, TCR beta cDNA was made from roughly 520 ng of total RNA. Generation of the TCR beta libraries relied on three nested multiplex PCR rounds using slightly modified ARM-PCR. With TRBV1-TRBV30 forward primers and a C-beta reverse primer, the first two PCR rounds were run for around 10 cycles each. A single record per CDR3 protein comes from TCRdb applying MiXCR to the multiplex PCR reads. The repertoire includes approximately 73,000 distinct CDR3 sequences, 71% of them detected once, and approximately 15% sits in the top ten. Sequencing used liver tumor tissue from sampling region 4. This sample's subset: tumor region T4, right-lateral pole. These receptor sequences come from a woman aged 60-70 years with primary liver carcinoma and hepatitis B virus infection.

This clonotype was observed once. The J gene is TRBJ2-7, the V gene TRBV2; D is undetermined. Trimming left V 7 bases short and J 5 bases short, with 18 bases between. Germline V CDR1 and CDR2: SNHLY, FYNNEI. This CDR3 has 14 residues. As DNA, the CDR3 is TGTGCCAGCAATGGCCTGGGGTTATTCGACGAGCAGTACTTC. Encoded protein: CASNGLGLFDEQYF.

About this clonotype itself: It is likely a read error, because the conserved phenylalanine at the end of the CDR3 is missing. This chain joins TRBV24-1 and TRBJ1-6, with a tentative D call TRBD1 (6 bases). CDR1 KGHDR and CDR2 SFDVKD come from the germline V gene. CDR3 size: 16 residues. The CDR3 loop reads CAISVLHNRDNSPLHL. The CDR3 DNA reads TGTGCCATCAGTGTTTTGCATAACAGGGATAATTCACCCCTCCACTTA.

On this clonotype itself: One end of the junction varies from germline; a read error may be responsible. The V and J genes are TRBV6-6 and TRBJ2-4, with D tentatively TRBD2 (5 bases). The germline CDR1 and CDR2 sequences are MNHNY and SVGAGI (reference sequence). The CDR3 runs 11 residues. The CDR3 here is CANSHSGIQYF. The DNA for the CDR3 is TGTGCCAACAGTCACAGCGGTATTCAGTACTTC.

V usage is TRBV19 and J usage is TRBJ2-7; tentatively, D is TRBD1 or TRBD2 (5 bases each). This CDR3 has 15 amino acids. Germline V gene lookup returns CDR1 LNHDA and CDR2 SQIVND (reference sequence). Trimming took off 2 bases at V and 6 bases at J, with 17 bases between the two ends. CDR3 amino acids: CASSIFSSSGAEQYF. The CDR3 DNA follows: TGTGCCAGTAGTATATTCTCTAGCTCCGGGGCCGAGCAGTACTTC.

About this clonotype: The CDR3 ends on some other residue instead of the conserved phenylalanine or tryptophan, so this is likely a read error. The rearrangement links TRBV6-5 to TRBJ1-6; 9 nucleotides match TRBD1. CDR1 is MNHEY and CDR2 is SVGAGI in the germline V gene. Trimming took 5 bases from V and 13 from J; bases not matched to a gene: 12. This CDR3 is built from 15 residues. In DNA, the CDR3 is TGTGCCAGCAGTCTTACCGGGACAGGGAATCACCCCCTCCACTTG. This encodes CASSLTGTGNHPLHL.

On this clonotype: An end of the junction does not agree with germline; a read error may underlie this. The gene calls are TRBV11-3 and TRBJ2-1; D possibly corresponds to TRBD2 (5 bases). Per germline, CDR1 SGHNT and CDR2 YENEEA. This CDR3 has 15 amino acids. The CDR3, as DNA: TGTGCCAACAGTTTGGCAGCGGCTGCCCGGGGTGAGCAATTCTTC. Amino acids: CANSLAAAARGEQFF.

The CDR3 DNA reads as TGCGCCAGCAGCGTAATAGCGGTCGACACCGGGGAGCTGTTTTTT. Its protein is CASSVIAVDTGELFF. The chain uses TRBV5-1 and TRBJ2-2; D perhaps matches TRBD2 (6 bases). With 4 bases removed from V and 3 bases from J, the gap between germline ends came to 13 bases. The CDR3 loop spans 15 amino acids. The germline V gene encodes CDR1 SGHRS and CDR2 YFSETQ.